The sequence of this T cell receptor beta chain was determined in a study of TIL therapy for anti-PD-1-resistant metastatic lung cancer. Background on the study: Tumor harvest preceded PD-1/PD-L1 blockade, followed by nivolumab treatment. Most patients had lung adenocarcinoma. Median patient age was nearly 55, ranging about 35-85 years. Study outcomes and limitations: The baseline peripheral repertoire was partially replaced by infused TIL clonotypes that later decayed.

The libraries were made with immunoSEQ v3. Profiling relied on immunoSEQ multiplex PCR, and the TCRdb table lists in-frame clones only, not all of them. The sample records about 59,000 clones, roughly 70% being singletons. Comments on this clone: Its matching antigen is unknown.

Germline CDR1 and CDR2: MNHNY and SVGAGI (reference sequence). The ends were cut back, 6 bases at V and 0 bases at J, with 8 bases in the middle. This CDR3 comprises 13 residues. This sample's time point: pre-treatment sample, taken before nivolumab and TIL therapy. This chain connects TRBV6-6 to TRBJ1-1; D ambiguous. The TCR sequence derives from a person between 30 and 79 years old with non-small cell lung cancer. Material: blood, obtained at baseline. CDR3: CASSSGMNTEAFF. CDR3 nucleotides: TGTGCCAGCAGCTCCGGGATGAACACTGAAGCTTTCTTT.